This entry lists 18 T cell receptor beta chains sequenced from one sample in a study of blood T cell repertoires in COVID-19. Some clones are missing from TCRdb's copy, which holds only in-frame ones; the method was immunoSEQ multiplex PCR. There are more than 100,000 clones in the sample; approximately 84% occur only once, and about a sixth lies in the top ten. The sequenced sample consisted of peripheral blood. The receptor set was obtained from a woman of 80 years or more with acute or convalescent COVID-19.

This chain links TRBV4-1 with TRBJ1-2; the match to TRBD1 covers 9 bases. Germline V lookup: CDR1 MGHRA, CDR2 YSYEKL. The CDR3 runs 15 residues. Trimming at V came to 3 bases and at J to 4 bases, leaving 6 bases not matched to a gene. CDR3 sequence (DNA): TGCGCCAGCAGCCAGGTACAGGGGGCGGTCTATGGCTACACCTTC. Protein: CASSQVQGAVYGYTF.

The gene calls are TRBV21-1 and TRBJ1-6. TRBV21-1 is a pseudogene. The CDR3 is made up of 17 amino acids. The CDR3 nucleotides read TGTGCCAGCAGCAAAGGAGGGATGAGTTCCTATAATTCACCCCTCCACTTT. Its protein is CASSKGGMSSYNSPLHF.

Here the CDR3 reads CASSTDRGLRNEQFF. The DNA of the CDR3 is TGCGCCAGCAGCACGGACAGGGGCCTTCGGAATGAGCAGTTCTTC. This chain joins TRBV4-3 and TRBJ2-1; the match to TRBD1 covers 9 bases. Per germline, CDR1 LGHNA and CDR2 YSLEER. There are 15 residues in the CDR3. Trimming removed 5 bases from V and 7 bases from J; junction bases left unmatched: 9.

This chain uses TRBV11-2 with TRBJ1-1; no clear D gene. Trimming removed 1 base at V and 1 base at J, with 7 bases between. From germline, CDR1 is SGHAT and CDR2 FQNNGV. This CDR3 is built from 14 residues. CDR3 in DNA: TGTGCCAGCAGCTTAGGACTTTCGAACACTGAAGCTTTCTTT. Translated, it gives CASSLGLSNTEAFF.

This clone was seen just once. V gene TRBV4-1 combines with J gene TRBJ1-4, with D uncertain. This CDR3 spans 22 amino acids. The germline V gene has CDR1 MGHRA and CDR2 YSYEKL. Trimming removed 5 bases at V and 0 bases at J, with 31 bases between. This CDR3 reads CASSAIYLSGRRTGTTNEKLFF. The CDR3 DNA reads TGCGCCAGCAGCGCTATCTACCTTTCCGGGAGGCGGACTGGTACAACTAATGAAAAACTGTTTTTT.

The rearrangement links TRBV2 to TRBJ1-5; 7 positions match TRBD1. J lost 13 bases, V lost 6 bases, and 12 bases had no gene match. CDR3 length equals 13 residues. Looked up from germline, CDR1 is SNHLY and CDR2 is FYNNEI. The CDR3 reads CASRETRQGTQHF. In DNA, the CDR3 is TGTGCCAGCAGAGAAACCCGACAGGGTACTCAGCATTTT.

The sample holds a few counts of this clone. The chain is built from TRBV7-2 and TRBJ2-7, with D tentatively TRBD2 (6 bases). CDR1 is SGHTA, CDR2 FQGNSA, per germline. Between the trimmed V and J ends, which lost 5 bases and 5 bases, there was a span of 13 bases. The CDR3 spans 13 residues. CDR3: CASSISSSDEQYF. The CDR3 DNA follows: TGTGCCAGCAGCATAAGCTCTAGCGACGAGCAGTACTTC.

This clone has just one count. The chain employs TRBV6-5 and TRBJ2-7, with D maybe TRBD1 (6 bases). The length of the CDR3 is 13 residues. The germline V gene encodes CDR1 MNHEY and CDR2 SVGAGI. V gave up 5 bases and J gave up 5 bases, with 13 bases separating them. The CDR3 DNA follows: TGTGCCAGCAGTAACCCAGGGGTCCACGAGCAGTACTTC. Translating it yields CASSNPGVHEQYF.

The chain couples TRBV29-1 to TRBJ2-7; 10 nucleotides agree with TRBD1. The CDR3 spans 13 residues. Germline CDR1 SQVTM, CDR2 ANQGSEA. With V trimmed by 6 bases and J by 4 bases, 6 bases remained unmatched. CDR3 protein: CSVGTGERYEQYF. CDR3 nucleotide sequence: TGCAGCGTCGGGACAGGGGAAAGGTACGAGCAGTACTTC.

The CDR3, as DNA: TGTGCCAGCAGCTTAGTAGGACTAAAGAGCTACGAGCAGTACTTC. Residues: CASSLVGLKSYEQYF. The rearrangement uses TRBV7-8 and TRBJ2-7; D possibly corresponds to TRBD2 (6 bases). The germline V and J ends were trimmed by 1 base and 3 bases, with 13 bases remaining between them. The CDR3 totals 15 residues. CDR1 and CDR2 from the germline V gene are SGHVS and FQNEAQ.

Only one count was recorded for this clone. The CDR3 DNA sequence: TGTGCCAGCAGAGGGACAGGGCGAGCGGGGGAGCTGTTTTTT. This translates into CASRGTGRAGELFF. V gene TRBV7-2 combines with J gene TRBJ2-2; TRBD1 matches at 9 bases. Per the germline V gene, CDR1 is SGHTA and CDR2 is FQGNSA. The CDR3 has 14 residues. The V and J ends lost 6 bases and 8 bases, in that order; junction bases with no gene match: 7.

The J gene is TRBJ2-4, the V gene TRBV5-5; 7 nucleotides match TRBD1. Trimming at V came to 8 bases and at J to 3 bases, leaving 5 bases not matched to a gene. CDR1 SGHKS and CDR2 YYEKEE come from the germline V gene (reference sequence). This CDR3 has 13 amino acids. As DNA, the CDR3 is TGTGCCAGTTCCGGGACAGACAAAAACATTCAGTACTTC. Protein sequence: CASSGTDKNIQYF.

The chain carries TRBV6-2 or TRBV6-3 and TRBJ1-5, with D possibly TRBD1 on 6 matching bases. V was cut by 0 bases and J by 6 bases, with 12 bases left in between. This CDR3 is built from 15 residues. Germline V gives CDR1 MNHEY, CDR2 SVGEGT. The CDR3 DNA is TGTGCCAGCAGTTACTCGAGGGGGAGCGGTCAGCCCCAGCATTTT. Translation: CASSYSRGSGQPQHF.

This chain uses TRBV19 with TRBJ1-1; TRBD1 matches 10 bases. V lost 4 bases and J lost 6; bases outside the gene matches: 5. The CDR3 is 14 amino acids. Germline V gene sequence: CDR1 LNHDA, CDR2 SQIVND (reference sequence). CDR3 protein: CASSRMGTGAEAFF. CDR3 DNA sequence: TGTGCCAGTAGTAGAATGGGGACAGGGGCTGAAGCTTTCTTT.

The chain uses TRBV19 and TRBJ1-1, with a tentative D call TRBD1 (6 bases). V was clipped by 7 bases and J by 0 bases, with 24 bases between them. The germline V gene has CDR1 LNHDA and CDR2 SQIVND (reference sequence). The length of the CDR3 is 18 residues. The CDR3 loop is CASTYRGAGVLMNTEAFF. In DNA form, the CDR3 reads TGTGCCAGTACCTATCGGGGGGCAGGGGTCCTCATGAACACTGAAGCTTTCTTT.

This rearrangement joins TRBV6-2 or TRBV6-3 to TRBJ1-6; TRBD1 matches 9 bases. J lost 4 bases, V lost 0 bases, and 4 bases had no gene match. Germline V gene data show CDR1 as MNHEY and CDR2 as SVGEGT. CDR3 length: 17 residues. This CDR3 is CASSYSGTGKYNSPLHF. The CDR3 nucleotides are TGTGCCAGCAGTTACTCCGGGACAGGGAAGTATAATTCACCCCTCCACTTT.

The V and J genes are TRBV4-3 and TRBJ2-7; TRBD2 is a possible D gene (6 bases). CDR1 is LGHNA, CDR2 YSLEER, per germline. The CDR3 loop spans 17 amino acids. V gave up 1 base and J gave up 0 bases, with 16 bases separating them. The chain's CDR3 is CASSQAPAGQSSYEQYF. DNA of the CDR3: TGCGCCAGCAGCCAAGCACCAGCGGGCCAAAGCTCCTACGAGCAGTACTTC.

V is TRBV12-3 or TRBV12-4 and J is TRBJ1-1; 8 nucleotides align to TRBD1. The CDR3 extends over 13 amino acids. V lost 4 bases and J lost 4; bases outside the gene matches: 2. CDR3 region: CASSSTGGTEAFF. The CDR3, as DNA: TGTGCCAGCAGTTCTACAGGGGGCACTGAAGCTTTCTTT.